This record concerns one T cell receptor beta chain sequence. The source of the sample is a study of shared clonotypes between healthy human individuals. Germline V gene sequence: CDR1 ENHRY, CDR2 SYGVKD. V was shortened by 4 bases and J by 3 bases, with 1 base between the two germline ends. CDR3 size: 11 residues. TCRdb's table, derived via immunoSEQ multiplex PCR, lists solely in-frame clones and lacks some. Of roughly 2.2 million clones listed, about 90% were seen once; the top ten hold approximately 0.41%. Material: naive CD4+ T cells from PBMCs. Subset meaning: CD45RA+ positively selected. The V gene is TRBV10-3, the J gene TRBJ2-1; no reliable D call. This sequence was found in a man aged 18-30 years in good health. Some clones in this sample may be carry-over from other donors' samples. CDR3 nucleotide sequence: TGTGCCATCAGTGTCTACAATGAGCAGTTCTTC. This translates into CAISVYNEQFF.